The 18 T cell receptor beta chains given below trace back to one sample, sequenced in a study of blood T cell repertoires in COVID-19 (dated by TCRdb to between 2020 and 2021). The method behind the library was the immunoSEQ multiplex PCR assay. The table was pulled from immuneACCESS by TCRdb, which kept in-frame rearrangements only. Such tables lose some clones; where checked, under half of the loss comes from unresolved V genes, and the rest has no known cause. Present in this sample are 150,000 to 200,000 clones, roughly 80% of which were seen just once. The ten top clones hold about 12% of the sample. The sequenced material came from peripheral blood. These receptors were collected from a woman aged 80 or over with COVID-19, enrolled during active disease.

This sequence joins TRBV10-3 and TRBJ2-5, with D unclear. From germline, CDR1 is ENHRY and CDR2 SYGVKD. This CDR3 is built from 13 residues. V was cut by 0 bases and J by 3 bases, with 5 bases left in between. CDR3 in DNA: TGTGCCATCAGTGAGTCTCGAGAAGAGACCCAGTACTTC. Its translation: CAISESREETQYF.

The CDR3 region is CASSPWEGVYGYTF. In DNA, the CDR3 is TGTGCCAGCAGCCCCTGGGAGGGAGTCTATGGCTACACCTTC. This chain joins TRBV7-9 and TRBJ1-2; D is unresolved. The germline CDR1 and CDR2 sequences are SEHNR and FQNEAQ (reference sequence). The CDR3 contains 14 residues. V was pared by 5 bases and J by 4 bases, with 14 bases between.

The chain links TRBV3-1 (or the pseudogene TRBV3-2) to TRBJ2-5; TRBD2 is a possible D gene (5 bases). Trimming removed 0 bases at V and 4 bases at J, with 12 bases between. The CDR3 length is 15 residues. Germline CDR1 LGHDT, CDR2 YNNKEL (reference sequence). The CDR3 loop is CASSQELRRGETQYF. The CDR3 DNA follows: TGTGCCAGCAGCCAAGAGCTTCGTCGGGGAGAGACCCAGTACTTC.

This CDR3 reads CASSPPGQGNYGYTF. DNA of the CDR3: TGTGCCAGCAGCCCCCCCGGACAGGGGAACTATGGCTACACCTTC. The chain has TRBV7-9 and TRBJ1-2; TRBD1 matches at 9 bases. The CDR3 totals 15 residues. V lost 5 bases and J lost 2; bases outside the gene matches: 6. The germline V gene has CDR1 SEHNR and CDR2 FQNEAQ (reference sequence).

The V gene is TRBV30, the J gene TRBJ2-4; no definite D call. The CDR3 totals 13 residues. Per germline, CDR1 GTSNPN and CDR2 SVGIG (reference sequence). V shed 5 bases and J shed 1 base, with 9 bases lying between them. The CDR3 protein is CAWAAAAKNIQYF. Written as DNA, the CDR3 is TGTGCCTGGGCGGCAGCGGCCAAAAACATTCAGTACTTC.

V is TRBV10-3 and J is TRBJ2-7; 9 bases map to TRBD1. V lost 5 bases to trimming and J lost 2 bases; unmatched junction nucleotides: 10. There are 16 residues in the CDR3. CDR1 and CDR2 from the germline V gene are ENHRY and SYGVKD. CDR3 amino acids: CAISSDRDRVPYEQYF. CDR3 in DNA: TGTGCCATCAGTTCAGACCGGGACAGGGTACCCTACGAGCAGTACTTC.

This clone has a handful of counts. V usage is TRBV9 and J usage is TRBJ2-3; D is perhaps TRBD2 (6 bases). Between the trimmed V and J ends, which lost 3 bases and 2 bases, there was a span of 13 bases. The length of the CDR3 is 15 residues. Germline assignment: CDR1 SGDLS and CDR2 YYNGEE. CDR3 loop: CASSGVAVHTDTQYF. CDR3 coding DNA: TGTGCCAGCAGCGGTGTAGCGGTCCACACAGATACGCAGTATTTT.

DNA for the CDR3: TGCAGTGCTAGTTGGCGGGCCGCGGGTTCCGAGCAGTACTTC. Residues: CSASWRAAGSEQYF. The chain is built from TRBV20-1 and TRBJ2-7; the D gene is possibly TRBD2 (5 bases). V gave up 3 bases and J gave up 6 bases, with 18 bases separating them. CDR1 DFQATT and CDR2 SNEGSKA come from the germline V gene (reference sequence). The CDR3 has 14 amino acids.

The chain uses TRBV6-1 and TRBJ2-1, with 11 bases matching TRBD1. The germline V gene encodes CDR1 MNHNS and CDR2 SASEGT. With 2 bases clipped from V and 6 bases from J, the junction kept 9 bases outside the gene matches. This CDR3 has 17 amino acids. CDR3: CASSELQGQGGFNEQFF. CDR3 nucleotide sequence: TGTGCCAGCAGTGAACTACAGGGACAGGGGGGGTTCAATGAGCAGTTCTTC.

This clone has a count of ten or more. The CDR3 sequence: CASSHLGQKISNYGYTF. The CDR3, as DNA: TGCGCCAGCAGCCACCTAGGACAGAAAATTTCTAACTATGGCTACACCTTC. The chain links TRBV4-1 to TRBJ1-2; tentative D call: TRBD1 (6 bases). V dropped 3 bases and J dropped 0 bases, with 17 bases sitting between them. The length of the CDR3 is 17 residues. CDR1 and CDR2 from the germline V gene are MGHRA and YSYEKL.

V is TRBV27 and J is TRBJ1-5, with TRBD1 identical over 8 bases. V was pared by 3 bases and J by 6 bases, with 1 base of the junction left unmatched. The CDR3 is made up of 13 amino acids. Germline CDR1 reads MNHEY; CDR2 reads SMNVEV (reference sequence). The CDR3 DNA reads TGTGCCAGCAGTTTCAGGGGGCGTCAGCCCCAGCATTTT. Its translation is CASSFRGRQPQHF.

This sequence joins TRBV5-6 and TRBJ2-5, with TRBD2 identical over 13 bases. This CDR3 comprises 15 residues. Germline V gene data show CDR1 as SGHDT and CDR2 as YYEEEE. The V and J ends lost 3 bases and 4 bases, in that order; junction bases with no gene match: 3. The CDR3 loop is CASSSGLAGLETQYF. CDR3 nucleotides: TGTGCCAGCAGCTCGGGACTAGCGGGGTTAGAGACCCAGTACTTC.

The chain links TRBV19 to TRBJ1-6; weak D call: TRBD1 (5 bases). Trimming left V 5 bases short and J 4 bases short, with 18 bases between. Germline loops: CDR1 LNHDA, CDR2 SQIVND (reference sequence). This CDR3 comprises 17 residues. CDR3 residues: CASSSGPSKGYNSPLHF. For the CDR3, the DNA is TGTGCCAGTAGTTCTGGGCCATCGAAGGGGTATAATTCACCCCTCCACTTT.

The chain recombines TRBV11-3 with TRBJ1-6; D possibly corresponds to TRBD1 (6 bases). The CDR3 is 15 amino acids. The germline V gene encodes CDR1 SGHNT and CDR2 YENEEA. V was clipped by 4 bases and J by 7 bases, with 14 bases between them. DNA of the CDR3: TGTGCCAGCAGCTCACAGGGTTACGGGAATTCACCCCTCCACTTT. This sequence encodes CASSSQGYGNSPLHF.

The CDR3 DNA reads TGCGCCAGCAGCGGGACAACTGGATCCTACGAGCAGTACTTC. It codes for CASSGTTGSYEQYF. V usage is TRBV5-1 and J usage is TRBJ2-7; D might be TRBD1 (6 bases). V was clipped by 4 bases and J by 1 base, with 12 bases between them. Germline assignment: CDR1 SGHRS and CDR2 YFSETQ. CDR3 size: 14 residues.

V usage is TRBV27 and J usage is TRBJ2-5; the match to TRBD2 covers 11 bases. Losses at the gene ends were 5 bases for V and 2 bases for J; bases not matched to a gene: 4. Germline V CDR1 and CDR2: MNHEY, SMNVEV (reference sequence). The CDR3 loop spans 15 amino acids. CDR3 in DNA: TGTGCCAGCAGTGGACTAGCGGGTCGACAAGAGACCCAGTACTTC. This gives the protein CASSGLAGRQETQYF.

V usage is TRBV7-9 and J usage is TRBJ1-6, with D uncertain. CDR1 is SEHNR and CDR2 is FQNEAQ in the germline V gene (reference sequence). The CDR3 runs 15 residues. V lost 2 bases, J lost 8 bases, and 13 bases lay in between. CDR3 in amino acids: CASSLNAGLHSPLHF. CDR3 bases: TGTGCCAGCAGCTTAAATGCGGGCCTTCATTCACCCCTCCACTTT.

The genes are TRBV27 and TRBJ2-1, with 13 bases aligning to TRBD2. Per the germline V gene, CDR1 is MNHEY and CDR2 is SMNVEV (reference sequence). Trimming at V came to 7 bases and at J to 9 bases, leaving 6 bases not matched to a gene. The CDR3 runs 14 residues. For the CDR3, the DNA is TGTGCCAGCACCACGGGACTAGCGGGATCTGAGCAGTTCTTC. This translates into CASTTGLAGSEQFF.